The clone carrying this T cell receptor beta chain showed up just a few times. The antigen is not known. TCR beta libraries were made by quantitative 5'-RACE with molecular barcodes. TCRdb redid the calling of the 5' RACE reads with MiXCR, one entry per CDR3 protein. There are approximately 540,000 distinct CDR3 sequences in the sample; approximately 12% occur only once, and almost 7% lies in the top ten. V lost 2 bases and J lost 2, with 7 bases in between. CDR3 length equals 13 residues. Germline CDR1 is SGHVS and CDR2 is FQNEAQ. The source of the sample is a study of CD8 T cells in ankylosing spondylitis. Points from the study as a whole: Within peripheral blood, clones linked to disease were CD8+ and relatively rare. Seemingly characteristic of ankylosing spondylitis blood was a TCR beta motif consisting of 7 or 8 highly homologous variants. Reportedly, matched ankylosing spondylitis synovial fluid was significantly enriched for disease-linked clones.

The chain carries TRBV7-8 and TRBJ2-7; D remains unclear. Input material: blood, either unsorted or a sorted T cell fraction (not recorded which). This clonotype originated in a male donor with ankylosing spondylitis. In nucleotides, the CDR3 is TGTGCCAGCAGCTTAAACAGAGCCTACGAGCAGTACTTC. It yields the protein CASSLNRAYEQYF.